Described below is a single T cell receptor (beta chain) sequence and its context. As yet, its antigen is unknown. These data come from a study of CD8+CD57+ T cells in acquired aplastic anemia. Study-level information: Quantities of DNA derived from sorted CD4+ and CD8+ cells averaged around 3 ug. Study-wide points: Patients did not significantly differ from controls in CD8+ Simpson's diversity.

V lost 2 bases and J lost 1, with 4 bases in between. The CDR3 is made up of 13 amino acids. Germline V gives CDR1 SEHNR, CDR2 FQNEAQ (reference sequence). For CDR3 and TCR beta VDJ profiling, genomic DNA was the template used. One entry per CDR3 protein results from TCRdb running MiXCR on the reads. Here the sample spans 95,000 to 150,000 distinct CDR3 sequences, 55% to 70% being singletons. Patients chosen for sequencing had shown CD8+CD57+ cell expansion by flow cytometry. The patients all had a severe acquired aplastic anemia diagnosis. This clonotype originated in a human donor with aplastic anemia. The V and J genes are TRBV7-9 and TRBJ2-3, with no clear D. The specimen sequenced was sorted CD4+, CD8+, or CD8+CD57+ T cells (not recorded which) from PBMCs. CDR3 region: CASSLIGTDTQYF. In DNA, the CDR3 is TGTGCCAGCAGCTTAATTGGCACAGATACGCAGTATTTT. The whole variable domain, filled in from reference TRBV7-9 and TRBJ2-3, reads DTGVSQNPRHKITKRGQNVTFRCDPISEHNRLYWYRQTLGQGPEFLTYFQNEAQLEKSRLLSDRFSAERPKGSFSTLEIQRTEQGDSAMYLCASSLIGTDTQYFGPGTRLTVL.